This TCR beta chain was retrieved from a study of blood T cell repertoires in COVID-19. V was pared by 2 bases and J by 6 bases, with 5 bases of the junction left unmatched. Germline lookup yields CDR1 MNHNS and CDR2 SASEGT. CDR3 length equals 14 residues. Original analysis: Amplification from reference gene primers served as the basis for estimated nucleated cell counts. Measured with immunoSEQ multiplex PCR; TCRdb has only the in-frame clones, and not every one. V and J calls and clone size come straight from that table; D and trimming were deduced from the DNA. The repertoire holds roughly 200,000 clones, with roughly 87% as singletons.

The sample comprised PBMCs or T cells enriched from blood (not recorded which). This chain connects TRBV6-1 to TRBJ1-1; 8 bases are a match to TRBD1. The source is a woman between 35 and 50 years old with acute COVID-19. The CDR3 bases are TGTGCCAGCAGTGAAATGGGGACAGGTGCTGAAGCTTTCTTT. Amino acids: CASSEMGTGAEAFF.